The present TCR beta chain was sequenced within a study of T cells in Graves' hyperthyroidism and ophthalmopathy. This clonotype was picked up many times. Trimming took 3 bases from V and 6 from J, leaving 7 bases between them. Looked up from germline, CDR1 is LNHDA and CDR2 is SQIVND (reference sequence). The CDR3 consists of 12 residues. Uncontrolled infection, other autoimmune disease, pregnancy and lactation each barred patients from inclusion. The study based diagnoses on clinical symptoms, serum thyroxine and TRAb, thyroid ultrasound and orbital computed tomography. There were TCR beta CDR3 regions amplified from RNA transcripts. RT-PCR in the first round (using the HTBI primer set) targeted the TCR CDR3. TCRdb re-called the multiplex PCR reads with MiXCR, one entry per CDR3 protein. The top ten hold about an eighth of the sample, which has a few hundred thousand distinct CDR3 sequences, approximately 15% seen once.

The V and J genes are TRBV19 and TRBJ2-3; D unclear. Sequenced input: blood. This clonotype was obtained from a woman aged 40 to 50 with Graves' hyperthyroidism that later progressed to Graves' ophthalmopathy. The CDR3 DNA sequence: TGTGCCAGTAGTATTTCACTGGATACGCAGTATTTT. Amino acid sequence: CASSISLDTQYF.